The 27 T cell receptor beta chains presented below share a single source sample, sequenced in a study of control samples from healthy donors and cancer patients. Some clones are missing from TCRdb's copy, which holds only in-frame ones; the method was immunoSEQ multiplex PCR. The sample holds tens of thousands of clones; roughly 82% are singletons and the top ten take roughly 3.1%. The sample comprised PBMCs. All receptors derive from a woman aged 45 to 65 with lung cancer.

The chain links TRBV14 to TRBJ2-7, with TRBD1 identical over 7 bases. The CDR3 is made up of 14 amino acids. Germline CDR1 is SGHDN and CDR2 is FVKESK. V was clipped by 6 bases and J by 4 bases; unmatched bases: 9. CDR3 bases: TGTGCCAGCAGTAGACAGGGTTTAGCGTACGAGCAGTACTTC. It translates to CASSRQGLAYEQYF. Drawing the rest from reference TRBV14 and TRBJ2-7, the complete variable domain is EAGVTQFPSHSVIEKGQTVTLRCDPISGHDNLYWYRRVMGKEIKFLLHFVKESKQDESGMPNNRFLAERTGGTYSTLKVQPAELEDSGVYFCASSRQGLAYEQYFGPGTRLTVT.

V is TRBV28 and J is TRBJ2-5; 14 nucleotides match TRBD2. Germline CDR1 reads MDHEN; CDR2 reads SYDVKM. V gave up 4 bases and J gave up 6 bases; unmatched junction bases: 4. The CDR3 spans 15 residues. The CDR3 region is CASSSTSGGAKTQYF. The CDR3 DNA reads TGTGCCAGCAGTTCGACTAGCGGGGGGGCTAAGACCCAGTACTTC.

The chain has TRBV2 and TRBJ1-6; the D is unclear. CDR3 length: 11 amino acids. Germline values: CDR1 SNHLY, CDR2 FYNNEI. V was pared by 1 base and J by 18 bases, with 10 bases between. DNA for the CDR3: TGTGCCAGCAGTGAAGTTACCGCATCCCACTTT. Protein: CASSEVTASHF. Full variable domain (outside the CDR3, taken from reference TRBV2 and TRBJ1-6): EPEVTQTPSHQVTQMGQEVILRCVPISNHLYFYWYRQILGQKVEFLVSFYNNEISEKSEIFDDQFSVERPDGSNFTLKIRSTKLEDSAMYFCASSEVTASHFGNGTRLTVT.

The J gene is TRBJ1-5, the V gene TRBV12-5; D is undetermined. This CDR3 comprises 14 residues. Trimming took off 5 bases at V and 5 bases at J, with 13 bases between the two ends. CDR1 LGHNT and CDR2 FRNRAP come from the germline V gene. This CDR3 reads CASGLGPVDQPQHF. The CDR3 DNA is TGTGCTAGTGGTCTCGGACCCGTGGATCAGCCCCAGCATTTT. The whole variable domain, remainder taken from reference TRBV12-5 and TRBJ1-5, is DARVTQTPRHKVTEMGQEVTMRCQPILGHNTVFWYRQTMMQGLELLAYFRNRAPLDDSGMPKDRFSAEMPDATLATLKIQPSEPRDSAVYFCASGLGPVDQPQHFGDGTRLSIL.

This chain joins TRBV24-1 and TRBJ2-7; 8 nucleotides align to TRBD2. Germline CDR1 KGHDR, CDR2 SFDVKD. The CDR3 length is 15 residues. With 0 bases clipped from V and 5 bases from J, the junction kept 5 bases outside the gene matches. In DNA form, the CDR3 reads TGTGCCACCAGTGATTTGCGGGGGGGGTCCCACGAGCAGTACTTC. Translation gives CATSDLRGGSHEQYF.

The J gene is TRBJ1-1, the V gene TRBV7-2; D possibly corresponds to TRBD1 (5 bases). The CDR3 runs 14 residues. The ends were cut back, 5 bases at V and 1 base at J, with 11 bases in the middle. CDR1 is SGHTA, CDR2 FQGNSA, per germline. The CDR3 DNA follows: TGTGCCAGCAGCGAGACGAGGGGGAACACTGAAGCTTTCTTT. This gives the protein CASSETRGNTEAFF.

The rearrangement joins TRBV28 to TRBJ1-2; tentative D call: TRBD1 (5 bases). Trimming cost V 5 bases and J 5 bases, with 12 bases left between them. There are 13 residues in the CDR3. CDR1 and CDR2 (germline): MDHEN, SYDVKM. In DNA, the CDR3 is TGTGCCAGCAGTCTCCTAGGGGAATATGGCTACACCTTC. Translated, it gives CASSLLGEYGYTF.

The CDR3 loop reads CASSDLRQAANTGELFF. The CDR3 nucleotides are TGCGCCAGCAGTGACCTCCGACAGGCCGCGAACACCGGGGAGCTGTTTTTT. J is TRBJ2-2 and V is TRBV10-1, with D perhaps TRBD1 (6 bases). CDR3 length: 17 residues. V was shortened by 3 bases and J by 0 bases, with 14 bases between the two germline ends. Germline V gene lookup returns CDR1 WNHNN and CDR2 SYGVQD (reference sequence).

V and J are TRBV11-3 and TRBJ1-1; a weak D match, TRBD1 (5 bases). Trimming took off 7 bases at V and 2 bases at J, with 14 bases between the two ends. CDR3 size: 14 residues. Germline-derived CDR1 and CDR2 are SGHNT and YENEEA. The CDR3 sequence: CASTRGGANTEAFF. The DNA of the CDR3 is TGTGCCAGCACCCGGGGAGGGGCAAACACTGAAGCTTTCTTT.

The chain recombines TRBV10-1 with TRBJ1-1; D uncertain. V shed 0 bases and J shed 5 bases, with 16 bases lying between them. This CDR3 contains 16 residues. Germline assignment: CDR1 WNHNN and CDR2 SYGVQD (reference sequence). Written as DNA, the CDR3 is TGCGCCAGCAGTGAGTCCGGACGGCCCCAAGGGACTGAAGCTTTCTTT. It codes for CASSESGRPQGTEAFF.

V usage is TRBV6-5 and J usage is TRBJ2-2; 12 positions agree with TRBD2. The CDR3 extends over 16 amino acids. The germline CDR1 and CDR2 sequences are MNHEY and SVGAGI. Unmatched junction bases numbered 2, after V lost 2 bases and J lost 4 bases. The CDR3: CASSYRGLAGTGELFF. The CDR3 bases are TGTGCCAGCAGTTACCGGGGACTAGCGGGCACCGGGGAGCTGTTTTTT.

The rearrangement links TRBV24-1 to TRBJ1-5; D is ambiguous. The germline V gene encodes CDR1 KGHDR and CDR2 SFDVKD. Trimming cost V 3 bases and J 3 bases, with 8 bases left between them. The CDR3 extends over 14 amino acids. CDR3 nucleotide sequence: TGTGCCACCAGTGATGAGTCCTACAATCAGCCCCAGCATTTT. It translates to CATSDESYNQPQHF.

The V and J genes are TRBV7-2 and TRBJ2-5, with 9 positions matching TRBD2. CDR3 length: 14 residues. Per the germline V gene, CDR1 is SGHTA and CDR2 is FQGNSA. V gave up 1 base and J gave up 5 bases; unmatched junction bases: 2. Here the CDR3 reads CASSLVAGAETQYF. The CDR3 DNA reads as TGTGCCAGCAGCTTAGTAGCGGGGGCCGAGACCCAGTACTTC. The complete variable domain, with remaining parts taken from reference TRBV7-2 and TRBJ2-5, reads GAGVSQSPSNKVTEKGKDVELRCDPISGHTALYWYRQSLGQGLEFLIYFQGNSAPDKSGLPSDRFSAERTGGSVSTLTIQRTQQEDSAVYLCASSLVAGAETQYFGPGTRLLVL.

This chain joins TRBV4-3 and TRBJ1-1; D gene unclear. CDR1 is LGHNA, CDR2 YSLEER, per germline. The CDR3 is 16 residues long. Trimming cost V 0 bases and J 0 bases, with 11 bases left between them. For the CDR3, the DNA is TGCGCCAGCAGCCAAGATGCGGCAGGATTGAACACTGAAGCTTTCTTT. It encodes CASSQDAAGLNTEAFF.

The V and J genes are TRBV7-9 and TRBJ1-6; no clear D gene. Looked up from germline, CDR1 is SEHNR and CDR2 is FQNEAQ (reference sequence). The CDR3 is 17 amino acids. Trimming stripped 2 bases from V and 0 bases from J, with 11 bases between. This CDR3 reads CASSLIAGSSYNSPLHF. The CDR3 DNA reads as TGTGCCAGCAGCTTAATTGCCGGGAGCTCCTATAATTCACCCCTCCACTTT. Drawing the rest from reference TRBV7-9 and TRBJ1-6, the complete variable domain is DTGVSQNPRHKITKRGQNVTFRCDPISEHNRLYWYRQTLGQGPEFLTYFQNEAQLEKSRLLSDRFSAERPKGSFSTLEIQRTEQGDSAMYLCASSLIAGSSYNSPLHFGNGTRLTVT.

This chain uses TRBV6-4 with TRBJ1-1, with 7 bases that match TRBD1. Germline-derived CDR1 and CDR2 are MRHNA and SNTAGT. This CDR3 spans 15 amino acids. The ends lost 7 bases at V and 4 bases at J; junction bases unmatched: 12. The CDR3: CASTERTGGSTEAFF. For the CDR3, the DNA is TGTGCCAGCACCGAAAGGACAGGTGGGAGCACTGAAGCTTTCTTT.

The rearrangement links TRBV3-1 (or the pseudogene TRBV3-2) to TRBJ2-7, with TRBD1 as a possible D gene (7 bases). The CDR3 consists of 15 residues. Germline V gene sequence: CDR1 LGHDT, CDR2 YNNKEL (reference sequence). V was pared by 1 base and J by 5 bases, with 15 bases between. In DNA form, the CDR3 reads TGTGCCAGCAGCCAAGTTCCACAGGGGAGGAACGAGCAGTACTTC. Amino acids: CASSQVPQGRNEQYF.

The chain links TRBV6-5 to TRBJ1-2; TRBD1 might be the D (6 bases). Trimming pared 6 bases from V and 1 base from J, leaving 15 bases between. The CDR3 is 15 residues long. The germline V gene encodes CDR1 MNHEY and CDR2 SVGAGI. CDR3 protein: CASSLTGTINYGYTF. The CDR3 DNA reads as TGTGCCAGCAGCCTAACCGGGACAATTAACTATGGCTACACCTTC.

The V call is TRBV7-9, the J call TRBJ2-7, with 8 bases that match TRBD1. The V gene end was trimmed by 4 bases and the J gene end by 2 bases; junction bases not matched to a gene: 7. Per the germline V gene, CDR1 is SEHNR and CDR2 is FQNEAQ (reference sequence). The CDR3 is 15 residues long. CDR3 loop: CASSSRTGSTYEQYF. In DNA, the CDR3 is TGTGCCAGCAGCTCGCGGACAGGGAGCACCTACGAGCAGTACTTC.

This clone has only a few counts. This chain uses TRBV5-1 with TRBJ2-7, with 8 bases fitting TRBD1. The V and J ends lost 7 bases and 5 bases, in that order; junction bases with no gene match: 17. The CDR3 length is 16 residues. In germline, CDR1 is SGHRS, CDR2 YFSETQ. CDR3 in amino acids: CASRTHLGQGSDEQYF. The CDR3 DNA reads as TGCGCCAGCCGTACTCACCTTGGACAGGGTAGCGACGAGCAGTACTTC.

The rearrangement links TRBV10-3 to TRBJ1-6; maybe TRBD1 (6 bases). Germline V gene lookup returns CDR1 ENHRY and CDR2 SYGVKD. The CDR3 is made up of 17 amino acids. Trimming left V 6 bases short and J 6 bases short, with 21 bases between. The CDR3 nucleotides read TGTGCCATCAGGAGGTGTGGGGGCGGGTTTTGTAATTCACCCCTCCACTTT. Its translation: CAIRRCGGGFCNSPLHF.

This chain joins TRBV7-9 and TRBJ2-3; D might be TRBD2 (7 bases). V lost 3 bases and J lost 6, with 10 bases in between. The CDR3 runs 13 residues. Germline V gene data show CDR1 as SEHNR and CDR2 as FQNEAQ (reference sequence). The CDR3: CASSFPGGDTQYF. In nucleotides, the CDR3 is TGTGCCAGCAGCTTTCCGGGGGGCGATACGCAGTATTTT.

The chain employs TRBV18 and TRBJ1-1; D perhaps matches TRBD1 (5 bases). With 4 bases removed from V and 1 base from J, the gap between germline ends came to 13 bases. This CDR3 comprises 15 residues. Germline values: CDR1 KGHSH, CDR2 LQKENI. The CDR3 region has the DNA TGTGCCAGCTCACAGAGGGACGTCGGGAACACTGAAGCTTTCTTT. As protein: CASSQRDVGNTEAFF.

The genes are TRBV9 and TRBJ2-2; D remains ambiguous. Trimming left V 2 bases short and J 0 bases short, with 8 bases between. This CDR3 region has 15 residues. From germline, CDR1 is SGDLS and CDR2 YYNGEE. The chain's CDR3 is CASSVWQANTGELFF. The CDR3, as DNA: TGTGCCAGCAGCGTGTGGCAGGCGAACACCGGGGAGCTGTTTTTT.

This chain joins TRBV5-8 and TRBJ2-3; maybe TRBD1 (6 bases). The CDR3 covers 15 residues. CDR1 and CDR2 from the germline V gene are SGHTS and YDEGEE. V shed 0 bases and J shed 4 bases, with 12 bases lying between them. The DNA of the CDR3 is TGTGCCAGCAGCTTGGAAGGGGGTCGGGCAGATACGCAGTATTTT. Translated, it gives CASSLEGGRADTQYF.

Here the CDR3 DNA reads TGTGCCAGTTTCTCCAGGGGAACTGAAGCTTTCTTT. It yields the protein CASFSRGTEAFF. The chain has TRBV12-3 or TRBV12-4 and TRBJ1-1; possible D gene TRBD1, 6 bases. The length of the CDR3 is 12 residues. Trimming removed 9 bases from V and 5 bases from J, with 13 bases in between.

The chain carries TRBV20-1 and TRBJ2-1; tentatively, D is TRBD1 (7 bases). V was trimmed by 3 bases and J by 9 bases, leaving 15 bases between them. The V gene's germline CDR1 is DFQATT and CDR2 SNEGSKA (reference sequence). This CDR3 contains 13 residues. The CDR3 DNA reads TGCAGTGCTAGTCCCAGGGGGGTAAGTGAGCAGTTCTTC. Protein product: CSASPRGVSEQFF.